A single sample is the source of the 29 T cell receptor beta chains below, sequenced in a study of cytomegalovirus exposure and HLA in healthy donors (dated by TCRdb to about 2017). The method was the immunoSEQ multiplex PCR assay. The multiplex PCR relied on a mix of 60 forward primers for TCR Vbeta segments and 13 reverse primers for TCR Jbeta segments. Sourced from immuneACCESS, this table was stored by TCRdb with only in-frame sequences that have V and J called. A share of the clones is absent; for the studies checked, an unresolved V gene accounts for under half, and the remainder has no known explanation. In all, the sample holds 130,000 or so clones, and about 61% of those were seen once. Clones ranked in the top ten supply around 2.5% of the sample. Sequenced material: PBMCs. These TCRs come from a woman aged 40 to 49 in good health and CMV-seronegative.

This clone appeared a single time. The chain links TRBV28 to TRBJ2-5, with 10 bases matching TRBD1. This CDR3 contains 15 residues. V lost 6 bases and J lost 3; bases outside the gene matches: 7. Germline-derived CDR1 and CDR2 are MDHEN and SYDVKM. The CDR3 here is CASSSPGQGKETQYF. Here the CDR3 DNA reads TGTGCCAGCAGCTCCCCGGGACAGGGGAAAGAGACCCAGTACTTC.

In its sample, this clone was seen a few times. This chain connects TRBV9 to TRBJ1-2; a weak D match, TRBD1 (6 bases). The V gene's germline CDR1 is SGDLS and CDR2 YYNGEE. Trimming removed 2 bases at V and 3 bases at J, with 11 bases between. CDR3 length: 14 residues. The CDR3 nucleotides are TGTGCCAGCAGCGTCACGGGGGGCGACTATGGCTACACCTTC. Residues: CASSVTGGDYGYTF.

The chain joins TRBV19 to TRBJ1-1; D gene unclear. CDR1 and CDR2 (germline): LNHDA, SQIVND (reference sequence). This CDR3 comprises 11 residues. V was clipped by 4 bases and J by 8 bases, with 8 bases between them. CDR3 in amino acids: CASSTREEAFF. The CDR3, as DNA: TGTGCCAGTAGTACCCGGGAGGAAGCTTTCTTT. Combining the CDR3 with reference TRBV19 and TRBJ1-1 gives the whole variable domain DGGITQSPKYLFRKEGQNVTLSCEQNLNHDAMYWYRQDPGQGLRLIYYSQIVNDFQKGDIAEGYSVSREKKESFPLTVTSAQKNPTAFYLCASSTREEAFFGQGTRLTVV.

The CDR3 nucleotides are TGTGCCAGCAGCGCACAAACAGGGTACAGCAATCAGCCCCAGCATTTT. Translating gives CASSAQTGYSNQPQHF. V gene TRBV7-9 combines with J gene TRBJ1-5, with D perhaps TRBD1 (6 bases). CDR3 length: 16 residues. Germline lookup yields CDR1 SEHNR and CDR2 FQNEAQ (reference sequence). Deletions cut 5 bases from V and 1 base from J, with 15 bases between.

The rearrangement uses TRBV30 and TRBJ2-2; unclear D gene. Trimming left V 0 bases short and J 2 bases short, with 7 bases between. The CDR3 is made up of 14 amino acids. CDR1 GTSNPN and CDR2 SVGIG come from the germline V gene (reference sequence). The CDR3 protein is CAWSVSRNTGELFF. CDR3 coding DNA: TGTGCCTGGAGTGTAAGCCGAAACACCGGGGAGCTGTTTTTT.

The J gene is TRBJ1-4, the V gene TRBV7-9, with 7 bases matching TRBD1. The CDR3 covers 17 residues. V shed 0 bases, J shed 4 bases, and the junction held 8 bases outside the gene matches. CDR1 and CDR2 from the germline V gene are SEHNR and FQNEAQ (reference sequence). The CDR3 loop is CASSLARGQRDNEKLFF. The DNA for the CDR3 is TGTGCCAGCAGCTTAGCGCGGGGACAGAGAGATAATGAAAAACTGTTTTTT. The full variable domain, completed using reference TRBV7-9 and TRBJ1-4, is DTGVSQNPRHKITKRGQNVTFRCDPISEHNRLYWYRQTLGQGPEFLTYFQNEAQLEKSRLLSDRFSAERPKGSFSTLEIQRTEQGDSAMYLCASSLARGQRDNEKLFFGSGTQLSVL.

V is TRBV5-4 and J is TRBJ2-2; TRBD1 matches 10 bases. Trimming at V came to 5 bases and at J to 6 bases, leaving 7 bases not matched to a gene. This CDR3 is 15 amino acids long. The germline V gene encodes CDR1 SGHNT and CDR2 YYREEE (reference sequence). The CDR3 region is CASSLQTGGPGELFF. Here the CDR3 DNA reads TGTGCCAGCAGTTTACAGACAGGGGGCCCCGGGGAGCTGTTTTTT.

The CDR3 reads CSASTQREQYF. CDR3 coding DNA: TGCAGTGCTAGCACCCAGCGCGAGCAGTACTTC. The rearrangement links TRBV20-1 to TRBJ2-7; the D is unclear. The CDR3 is made up of 11 amino acids. The V end was cut by 3 bases, the J end by 6 bases, with 9 bases between. Germline lookup yields CDR1 DFQATT and CDR2 SNEGSKA (reference sequence).

CDR3 sequence: CASSLSGTESYEQYF. CDR3 DNA: TGCGCCAGCAGCTTGTCCGGGACAGAATCCTACGAGCAGTACTTC. The V and J genes are TRBV5-1 and TRBJ2-7; 7 bases are a match to TRBD1. The junction had 5 bases not matched to a gene; V was cut back by 1 base and J by 1 base. The CDR3 consists of 15 residues. Germline CDR1 is SGHRS and CDR2 is YFSETQ.

CDR3 region: CASRTGTGGPWTGQPQHF. The CDR3 bases are TGTGCCAGCAGAACCGGGACAGGGGGCCCGTGGACGGGTCAGCCCCAGCATTTT. The chain employs TRBV6-4 and TRBJ1-5; TRBD1 matches 12 bases. There are 18 residues in the CDR3. Unmatched junction bases numbered 15, after V lost 6 bases and J lost 6 bases. Per germline, CDR1 MRHNA and CDR2 SNTAGT.

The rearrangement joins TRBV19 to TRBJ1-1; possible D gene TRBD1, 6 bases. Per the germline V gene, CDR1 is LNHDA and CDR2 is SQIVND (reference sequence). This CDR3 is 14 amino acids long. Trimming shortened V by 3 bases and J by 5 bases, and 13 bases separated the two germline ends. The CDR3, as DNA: TGTGCCAGTAGTATTATGGGGGCTGCGACTGAAGCTTTCTTT. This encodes CASSIMGAATEAFF.

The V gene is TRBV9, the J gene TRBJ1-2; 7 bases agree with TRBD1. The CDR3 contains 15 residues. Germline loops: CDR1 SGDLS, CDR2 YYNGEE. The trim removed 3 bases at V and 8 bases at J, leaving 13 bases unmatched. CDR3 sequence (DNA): TGTGCCAGCAGCGCCGGAGGGGGACAGCTATACGGCTACACCTTC. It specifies CASSAGGGQLYGYTF. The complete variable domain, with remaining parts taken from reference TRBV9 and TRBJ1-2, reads DSGVTQTPKHLITATGQRVTLRCSPRSGDLSVYWYQQSLDQGLQFLIQYYNGEERAKGNILERFSAQQFPDLHSELNLSSLELGDSALYFCASSAGGGQLYGYTFGSGTRLTVV.

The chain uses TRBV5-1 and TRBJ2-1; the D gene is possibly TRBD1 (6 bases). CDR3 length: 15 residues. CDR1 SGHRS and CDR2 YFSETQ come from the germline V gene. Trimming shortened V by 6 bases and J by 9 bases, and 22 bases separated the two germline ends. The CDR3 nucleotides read TGCGCCAGCACACCCTGGGGGCCGCCATTTAGTGAGCAGTTCTTC. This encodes CASTPWGPPFSEQFF.

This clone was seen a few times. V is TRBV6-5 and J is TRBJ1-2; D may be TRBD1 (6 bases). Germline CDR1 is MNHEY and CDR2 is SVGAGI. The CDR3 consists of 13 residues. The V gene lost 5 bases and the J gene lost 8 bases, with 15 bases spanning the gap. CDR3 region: CASSPGGGRGYTF. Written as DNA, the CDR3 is TGTGCCAGCAGTCCCGGCGGGGGCCGCGGCTACACCTTC.

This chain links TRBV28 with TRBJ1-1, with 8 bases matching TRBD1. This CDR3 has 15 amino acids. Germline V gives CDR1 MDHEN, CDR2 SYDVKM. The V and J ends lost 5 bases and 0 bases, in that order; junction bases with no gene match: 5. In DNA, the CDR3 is TGTGCCAGCAGTCCATGGACAGGGTTGAACACTGAAGCTTTCTTT. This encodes CASSPWTGLNTEAFF.

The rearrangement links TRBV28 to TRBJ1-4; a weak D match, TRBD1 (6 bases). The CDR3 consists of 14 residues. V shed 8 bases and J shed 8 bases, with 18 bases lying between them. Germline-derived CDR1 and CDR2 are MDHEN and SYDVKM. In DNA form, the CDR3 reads TGTGCCAGCCGGTATACAGGGTATCGCGAAAAACTGTTTTTT. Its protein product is CASRYTGYREKLFF.

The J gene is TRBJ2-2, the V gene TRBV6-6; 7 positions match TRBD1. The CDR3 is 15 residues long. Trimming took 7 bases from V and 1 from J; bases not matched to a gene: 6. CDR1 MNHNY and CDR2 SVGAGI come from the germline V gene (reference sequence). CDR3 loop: CASIPAGGNTGELFF. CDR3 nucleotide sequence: TGTGCCAGCATCCCCGCAGGGGGGAACACCGGGGAGCTGTTTTTT.

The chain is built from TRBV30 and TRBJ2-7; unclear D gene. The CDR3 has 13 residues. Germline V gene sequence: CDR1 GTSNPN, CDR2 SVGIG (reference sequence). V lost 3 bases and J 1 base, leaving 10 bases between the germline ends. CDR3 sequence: CAWRGRLSYEQYF. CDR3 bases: TGTGCCTGGAGGGGCAGGTTGTCCTACGAGCAGTACTTC.

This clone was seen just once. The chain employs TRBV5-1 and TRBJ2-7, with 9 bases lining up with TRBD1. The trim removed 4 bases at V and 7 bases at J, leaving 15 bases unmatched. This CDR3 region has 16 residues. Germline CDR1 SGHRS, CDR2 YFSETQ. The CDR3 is CASSGTPGQGVLEQYF. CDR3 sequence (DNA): TGCGCCAGCAGCGGGACTCCGGGACAGGGCGTCTTGGAGCAGTACTTC.

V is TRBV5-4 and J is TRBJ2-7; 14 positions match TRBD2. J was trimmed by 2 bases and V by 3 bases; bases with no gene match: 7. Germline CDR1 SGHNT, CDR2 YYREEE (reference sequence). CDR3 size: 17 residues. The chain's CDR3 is CASSSGLAGAFAYEQYF. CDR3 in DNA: TGTGCCAGCAGCTCGGGACTAGCGGGGGCATTCGCCTACGAGCAGTACTTC. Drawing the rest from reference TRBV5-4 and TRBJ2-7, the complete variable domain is ETGVTQSPTHLIKTRGQQVTLRCSSQSGHNTVSWYQQALGQGPQFIFQYYREEENGRGNFPPRFSGLQFPNYSSELNVNALELDDSALYLCASSSGLAGAFAYEQYFGPGTRLTVT.

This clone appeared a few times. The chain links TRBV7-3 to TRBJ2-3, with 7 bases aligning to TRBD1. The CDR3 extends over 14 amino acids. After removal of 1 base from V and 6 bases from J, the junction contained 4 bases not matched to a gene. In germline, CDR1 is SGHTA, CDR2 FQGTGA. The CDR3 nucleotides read TGTGCCAGCAGCTTAAGACAGGGCGGGGATACGCAGTATTTT. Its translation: CASSLRQGGDTQYF.

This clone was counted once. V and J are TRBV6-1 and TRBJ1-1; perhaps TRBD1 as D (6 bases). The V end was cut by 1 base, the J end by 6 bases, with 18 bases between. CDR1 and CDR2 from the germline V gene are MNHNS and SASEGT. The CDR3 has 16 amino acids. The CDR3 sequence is CASSEGSGTLQAEAFF. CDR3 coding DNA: TGTGCCAGCAGTGAAGGATCGGGGACACTCCAGGCTGAAGCTTTCTTT.

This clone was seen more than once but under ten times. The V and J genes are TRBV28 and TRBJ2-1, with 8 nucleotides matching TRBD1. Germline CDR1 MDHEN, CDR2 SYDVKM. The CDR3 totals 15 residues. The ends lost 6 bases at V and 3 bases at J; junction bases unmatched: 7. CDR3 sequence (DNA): TGTGCCAGCAGAGGAGGGACAGGCGTCTACAATGAGCAGTTCTTC. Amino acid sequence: CASRGGTGVYNEQFF.

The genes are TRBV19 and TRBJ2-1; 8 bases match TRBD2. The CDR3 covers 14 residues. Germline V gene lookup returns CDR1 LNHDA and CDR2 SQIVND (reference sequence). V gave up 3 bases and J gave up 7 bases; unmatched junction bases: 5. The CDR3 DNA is TGTGCCAGTAGTATCTCTAGCGGGTTGAATGAGCAGTTCTTC. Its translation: CASSISSGLNEQFF.

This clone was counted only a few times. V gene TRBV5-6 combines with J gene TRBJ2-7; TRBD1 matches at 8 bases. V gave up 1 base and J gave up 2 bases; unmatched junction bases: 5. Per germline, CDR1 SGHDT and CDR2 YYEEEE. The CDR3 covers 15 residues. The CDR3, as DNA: TGTGCCAGCAGCTTGCCGGACAGGGTGCCCTACGAGCAGTACTTC. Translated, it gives CASSLPDRVPYEQYF.

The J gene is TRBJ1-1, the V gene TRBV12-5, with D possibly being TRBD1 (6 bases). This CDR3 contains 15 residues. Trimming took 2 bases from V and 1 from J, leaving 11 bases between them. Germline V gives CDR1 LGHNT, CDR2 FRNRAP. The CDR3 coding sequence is TGTGCTAGTGGTTTGCACCGGGGGGCGAACACTGAAGCTTTCTTT. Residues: CASGLHRGANTEAFF.

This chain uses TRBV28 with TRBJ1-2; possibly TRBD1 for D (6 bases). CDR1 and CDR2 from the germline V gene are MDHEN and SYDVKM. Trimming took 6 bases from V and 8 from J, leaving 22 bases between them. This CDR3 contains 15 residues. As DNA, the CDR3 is TGTGCCAGCAGCAGCACACAGACAGGTCGAAGCGGCTACACCTTC. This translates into CASSSTQTGRSGYTF.

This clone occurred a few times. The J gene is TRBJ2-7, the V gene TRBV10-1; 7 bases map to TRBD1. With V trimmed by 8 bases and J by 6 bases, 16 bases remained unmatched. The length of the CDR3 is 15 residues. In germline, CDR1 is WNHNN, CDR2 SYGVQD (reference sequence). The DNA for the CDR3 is TGCGCCAGCTTAGCCCTTCCGCTAACAGGGGCCGAGCAGTACTTC. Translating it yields CASLALPLTGAEQYF.

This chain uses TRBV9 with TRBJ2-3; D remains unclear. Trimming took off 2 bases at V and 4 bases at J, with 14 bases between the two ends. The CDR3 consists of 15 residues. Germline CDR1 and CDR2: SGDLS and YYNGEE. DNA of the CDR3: TGTGCCAGCAGCGTCGTGGGTAGTGCGGCAGATACGCAGTATTTT. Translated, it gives CASSVVGSAADTQYF.